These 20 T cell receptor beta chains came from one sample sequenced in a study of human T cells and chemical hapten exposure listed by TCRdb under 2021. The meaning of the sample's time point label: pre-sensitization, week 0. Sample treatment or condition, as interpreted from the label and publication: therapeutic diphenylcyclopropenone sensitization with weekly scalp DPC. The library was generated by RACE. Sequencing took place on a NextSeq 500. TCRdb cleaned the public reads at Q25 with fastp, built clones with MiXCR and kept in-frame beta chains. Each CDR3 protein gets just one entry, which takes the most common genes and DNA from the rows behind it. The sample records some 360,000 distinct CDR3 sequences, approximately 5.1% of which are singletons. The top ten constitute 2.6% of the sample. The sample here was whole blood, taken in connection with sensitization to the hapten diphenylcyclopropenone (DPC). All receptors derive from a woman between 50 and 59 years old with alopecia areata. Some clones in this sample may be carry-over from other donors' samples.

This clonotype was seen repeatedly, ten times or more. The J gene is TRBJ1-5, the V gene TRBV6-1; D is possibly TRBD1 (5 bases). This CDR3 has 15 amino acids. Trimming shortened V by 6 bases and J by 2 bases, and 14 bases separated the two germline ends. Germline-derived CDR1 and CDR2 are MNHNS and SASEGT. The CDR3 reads CASRSGGDGNQPQHF. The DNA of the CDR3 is TGTGCCAGCAGGTCTGGGGGTGATGGCAATCAGCCCCAGCATTTT.

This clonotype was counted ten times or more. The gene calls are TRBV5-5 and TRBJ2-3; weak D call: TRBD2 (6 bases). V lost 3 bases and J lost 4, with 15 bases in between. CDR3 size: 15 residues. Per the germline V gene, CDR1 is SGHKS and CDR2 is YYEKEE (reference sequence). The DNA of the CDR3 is TGTGCCAGCAGCTCGGGACTTGGAGGTCCAGATACGCAGTATTTT. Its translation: CASSSGLGGPDTQYF.

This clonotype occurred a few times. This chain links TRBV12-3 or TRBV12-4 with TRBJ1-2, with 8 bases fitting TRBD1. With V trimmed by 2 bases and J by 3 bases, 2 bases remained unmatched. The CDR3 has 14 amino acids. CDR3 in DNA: TGTGCCAGCAGTTTACCGACAGGGGACTATGGCTACACCTTC. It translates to CASSLPTGDYGYTF.

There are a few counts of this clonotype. CDR3: CASSLGDRREKLFF. Here the CDR3 DNA reads TGCGCCAGCAGCTTGGGGGACAGACGCGAAAAACTGTTTTTT. The chain links TRBV5-1 to TRBJ1-4; TRBD1 agrees at 7 bases. J gave up 8 bases and V 0 bases, and 4 bases lay outside the gene matches. Germline V gene sequence: CDR1 SGHRS, CDR2 YFSETQ. This CDR3 spans 14 amino acids.

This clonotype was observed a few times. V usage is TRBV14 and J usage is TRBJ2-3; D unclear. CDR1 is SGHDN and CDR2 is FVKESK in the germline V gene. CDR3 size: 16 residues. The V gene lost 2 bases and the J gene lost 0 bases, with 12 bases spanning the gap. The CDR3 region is CASSQSETRSTDTQYF. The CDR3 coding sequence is TGTGCCAGCAGCCAATCAGAAACTCGTAGCACAGATACGCAGTATTTT.

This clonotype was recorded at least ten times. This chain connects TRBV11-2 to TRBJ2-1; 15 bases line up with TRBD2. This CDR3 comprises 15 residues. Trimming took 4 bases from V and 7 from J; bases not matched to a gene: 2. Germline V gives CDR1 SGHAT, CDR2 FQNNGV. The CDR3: CASSWTSGRGNEQFF. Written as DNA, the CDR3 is TGTGCCAGCAGCTGGACTAGCGGGAGGGGGAATGAGCAGTTCTTC.

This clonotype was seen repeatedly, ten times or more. DNA of the CDR3: TGTGCCAGCACCGCCGGGACAGTACACAATGAGCAGTTCTTC. Protein product: CASTAGTVHNEQFF. The V and J genes are TRBV9 and TRBJ2-1, with TRBD1 matching 7 bases. The junction had 8 bases not matched to a gene; V was cut back by 6 bases and J by 5 bases. Per germline, CDR1 SGDLS and CDR2 YYNGEE. CDR3 length equals 14 residues.

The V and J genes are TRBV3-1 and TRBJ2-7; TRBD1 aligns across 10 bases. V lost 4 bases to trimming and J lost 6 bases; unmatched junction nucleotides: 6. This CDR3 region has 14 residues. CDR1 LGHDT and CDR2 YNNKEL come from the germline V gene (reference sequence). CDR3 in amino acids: CASSLGDRGSEQYF. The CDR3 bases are TGTGCCAGCAGCCTAGGGGACAGGGGATCCGAGCAGTACTTC.

CDR3 nucleotide sequence: TGTGCCAGCAAGTTTGGCGGGGCCGCCTACGAGCAGTACTTC. Residues: CASKFGGAAYEQYF. The rearrangement joins TRBV27 to TRBJ2-7, with D perhaps TRBD2 (6 bases). The CDR3 runs to 14 residues. Per germline, CDR1 MNHEY and CDR2 SMNVEV (reference sequence). With 7 bases removed from V and 2 bases from J, the gap between germline ends came to 15 bases.

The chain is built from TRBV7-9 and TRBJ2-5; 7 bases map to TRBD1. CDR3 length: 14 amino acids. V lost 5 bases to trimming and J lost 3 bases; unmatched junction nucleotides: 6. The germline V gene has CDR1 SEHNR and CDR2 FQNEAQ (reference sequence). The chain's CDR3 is CASSPRQGKETQYF. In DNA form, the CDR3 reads TGTGCCAGCAGCCCGCGACAGGGAAAAGAGACCCAGTACTTC. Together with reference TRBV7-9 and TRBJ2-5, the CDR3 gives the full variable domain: DTGVSQNPRHKITKRGQNVTFRCDPISEHNRLYWYRQTLGQGPEFLTYFQNEAQLEKSRLLSDRFSAERPKGSFSTLEIQRTEQGDSAMYLCASSPRQGKETQYFGPGTRLLVL.

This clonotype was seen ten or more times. The CDR3 loop is CASSSTGNEKLFF. CDR3 sequence (DNA): TGTGCCAGCAGCTCGACAGGGAATGAAAAACTGTTTTTT. The chain recombines TRBV11-2 with TRBJ1-4, with 7 bases fitting TRBD1. Germline CDR1 and CDR2: SGHAT and FQNNGV. CDR3 size: 13 residues. The V gene end was trimmed by 4 bases and the J gene end by 5 bases; junction bases not matched to a gene: 1.

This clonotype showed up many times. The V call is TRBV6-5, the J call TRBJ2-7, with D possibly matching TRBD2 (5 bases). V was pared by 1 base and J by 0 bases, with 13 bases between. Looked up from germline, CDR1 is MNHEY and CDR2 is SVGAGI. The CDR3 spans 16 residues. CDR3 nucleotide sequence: TGTGCCAGCAGTTACTTGATACTAGGGTCCTCCTACGAGCAGTACTTC. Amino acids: CASSYLILGSSYEQYF.

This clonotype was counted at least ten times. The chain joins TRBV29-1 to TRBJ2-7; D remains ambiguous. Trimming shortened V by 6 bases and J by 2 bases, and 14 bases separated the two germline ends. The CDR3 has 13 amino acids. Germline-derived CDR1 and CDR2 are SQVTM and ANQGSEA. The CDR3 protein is CSVELQNPYEQYF. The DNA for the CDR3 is TGCAGCGTCGAACTTCAAAACCCCTACGAGCAGTACTTC.

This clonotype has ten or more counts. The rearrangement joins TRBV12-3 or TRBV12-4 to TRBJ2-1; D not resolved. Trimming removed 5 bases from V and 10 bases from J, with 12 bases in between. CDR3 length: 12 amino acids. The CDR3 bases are TGTGCCAGCAGTCCTCTACCACGGGAGCAGTTCTTC. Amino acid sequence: CASSPLPREQFF.

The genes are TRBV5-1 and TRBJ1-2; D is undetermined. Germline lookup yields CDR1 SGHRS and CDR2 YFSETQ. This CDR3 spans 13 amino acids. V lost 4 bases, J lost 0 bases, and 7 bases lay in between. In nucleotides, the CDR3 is TGCGCCAGCAGCCCGTACTCTAACTATGGCTACACCTTC. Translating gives CASSPYSNYGYTF.

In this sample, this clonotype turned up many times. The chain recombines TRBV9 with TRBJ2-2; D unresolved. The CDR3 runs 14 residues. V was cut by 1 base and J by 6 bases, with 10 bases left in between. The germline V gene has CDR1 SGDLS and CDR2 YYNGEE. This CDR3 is CASSVFGPPGELFF. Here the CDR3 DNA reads TGTGCCAGCAGCGTATTTGGCCCTCCCGGGGAGCTGTTTTTT.

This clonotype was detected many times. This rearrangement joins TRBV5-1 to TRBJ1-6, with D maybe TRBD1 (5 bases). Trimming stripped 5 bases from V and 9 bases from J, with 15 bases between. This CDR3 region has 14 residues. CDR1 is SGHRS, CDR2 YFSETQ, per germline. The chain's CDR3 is CASSLQGEVSPLHF. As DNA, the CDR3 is TGCGCCAGCAGTCTTCAGGGTGAGGTTTCACCCCTCCACTTT.

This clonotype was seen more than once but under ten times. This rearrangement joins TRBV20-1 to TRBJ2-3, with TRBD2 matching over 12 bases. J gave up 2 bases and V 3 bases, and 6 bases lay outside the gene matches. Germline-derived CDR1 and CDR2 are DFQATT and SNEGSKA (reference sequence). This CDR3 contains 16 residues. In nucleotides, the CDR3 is TGCAGTGCTAGTCCTGGACTAGCGGGAATCACAGATACGCAGTATTTT. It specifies CSASPGLAGITDTQYF.

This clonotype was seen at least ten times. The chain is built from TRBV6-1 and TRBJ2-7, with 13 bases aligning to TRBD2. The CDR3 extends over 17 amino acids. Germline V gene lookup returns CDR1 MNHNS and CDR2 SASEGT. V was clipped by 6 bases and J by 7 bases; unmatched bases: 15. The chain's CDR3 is CASSGLAGVPGKGEQYF. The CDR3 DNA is TGTGCCAGCAGCGGACTAGCGGGGGTTCCCGGGAAGGGGGAGCAGTACTTC.

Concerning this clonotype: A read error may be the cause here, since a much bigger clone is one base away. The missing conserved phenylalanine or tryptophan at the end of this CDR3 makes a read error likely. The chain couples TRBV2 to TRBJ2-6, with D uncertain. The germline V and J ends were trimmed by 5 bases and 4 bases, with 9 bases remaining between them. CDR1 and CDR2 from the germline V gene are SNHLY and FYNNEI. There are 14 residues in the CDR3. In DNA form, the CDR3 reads TGTGCCAGCAGTACAAGGGCGGGGGCCAACGTCCTGACTTTA. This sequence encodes CASSTRAGANVLTL.